Following are 20 T cell receptor beta chains from one sample sequenced in a study of Tregs in tolerant kidney transplant recipients. Mixed chimerism was transient after nonmyeloablative marrow transplants from related graft donors. The data were produced by immunoSEQ multiplex PCR, yet TCRdb's version contains in-frame clones alone and is incomplete. Among 80,000 or so clones listed, around nine tenths were seen once. Sequencing was performed on CD4+ T cells from blood (PBMCs), taken 24 months after the transplant. The receptors originated from a human patient who received a combined kidney and bone marrow transplant. A share of the T cells may be of graft donor origin.

The rearrangement links TRBV4-3 to TRBJ1-1, with TRBD1 matching over 8 bases. The CDR3 consists of 13 residues. CDR1 is LGHNA, CDR2 YSLEER, per germline. V lost 3 bases, J lost 3 bases, and 0 bases stayed unmatched. For the CDR3, the DNA is TGCGCCAGCAGCCAGACAGGGGACACTGAAGCTTTCTTT. Its translation is CASSQTGDTEAFF.

This clone has just one count. This chain links TRBV30 with TRBJ1-1; TRBD1 matches at 7 bases. Per germline, CDR1 GTSNPN and CDR2 SVGIG (reference sequence). V dropped 2 bases and J dropped 3; count of bases not matched to a gene: 6. The length of the CDR3 is 14 residues. CDR3 sequence reads: CAWSLGRGYTEAFF. The CDR3 DNA reads TGTGCCTGGAGTCTTGGCAGGGGGTACACTGAAGCTTTCTTT.

This chain links TRBV4-2 with TRBJ1-2, with 11 nucleotides matching TRBD1. The trim removed 4 bases at V and 0 bases at J, leaving 16 bases unmatched. From germline, CDR1 is LGHNA and CDR2 YNFKEQ. The CDR3 length is 20 residues. CDR3 nucleotide sequence: TGTGCCAGCAGCCCCCTAGGGAGGACAGGGGGCTCTCCAGCTAACTATGGCTACACCTTC. It yields the protein CASSPLGRTGGSPANYGYTF.

The J gene is TRBJ1-5, the V gene TRBV27, with a weak D call TRBD1 (5 bases). The CDR3 length is 14 residues. Trimming shortened V by 8 bases and J by 6 bases, and 17 bases separated the two germline ends. Per the germline V gene, CDR1 is MNHEY and CDR2 is SMNVEV (reference sequence). CDR3 sequence reads: CASSIGGVSQPQHF. The DNA of the CDR3 is TGTGCCAGCTCTATAGGAGGGGTGAGTCAGCCCCAGCATTTT.

Comment on this clone: Germline is not matched at one junction end, which may reflect a read error. The V gene is TRBV5-1, the J gene TRBJ2-3; the match to TRBD2 covers 7 bases. Germline CDR1 and CDR2: SGHRS and YFSETQ. The CDR3 has 15 residues. In DNA, the CDR3 is TGCGCCAGCAGCTTGGTGGAGACTAGCACAGATATGCAGTATTTT. Translation gives CASSLVETSTDMQYF.

The CDR3 here is CASSVGLAGVLINNEQFF. CDR3 coding DNA: TGTGCCAGCAGCGTAGGGCTAGCGGGAGTCCTGATCAACAATGAGCAGTTCTTC. The chain is built from TRBV9 and TRBJ2-1; 10 nucleotides line up with TRBD2. The CDR3 has 18 amino acids. From germline, CDR1 is SGDLS and CDR2 YYNGEE. Trimming at V came to 0 bases and at J to 5 bases, leaving 11 bases not matched to a gene.

This clone appeared a few times. The chain recombines TRBV11-3 with TRBJ2-5, with TRBD1 matching over 8 bases. The ends lost 5 bases at V and 3 bases at J; junction bases unmatched: 8. Germline CDR1 is SGHNT and CDR2 is YENEEA. The CDR3 is 15 amino acids. CDR3 DNA: TGTGCCAGCAGCACCGACAGGGGATGGAAAGAGACCCAGTACTTC. As protein: CASSTDRGWKETQYF.

The chain links TRBV18 to TRBJ2-7, with D unclear. The CDR3 consists of 12 residues. The germline CDR1 and CDR2 sequences are KGHSH and LQKENI. The V end lost 2 bases, the J end lost 4 bases, and 6 bases lay between the germline ends. DNA for the CDR3: TGTGCCAGCTCACCAACAAATTACGAGCAGTACTTC. It codes for CASSPTNYEQYF. The entire variable domain, with the rest obtained from reference TRBV18 and TRBJ2-7, is as follows: NAGVMQNPRHLVRRRGQEARLRCSPMKGHSHVYWYRQLPEEGLKFMVYLQKENIIDESGMPKERFSAEFPKEGPSILRIQQVVRGDSAAYFCASSPTNYEQYFGPGTRLTVT.

The chain carries TRBV28 and TRBJ2-3, with D possibly being TRBD1 (6 bases). The CDR3 contains 16 residues. The germline V gene has CDR1 MDHEN and CDR2 SYDVKM. Deletions cut 6 bases from V and 2 bases from J, with 18 bases between. The CDR3 region has the DNA TGTGCCAGCAGCCCAACAGGGAAGTCAGACACAGATACGCAGTATTTT. This translates into CASSPTGKSDTDTQYF.

This sequence joins TRBV5-1 and TRBJ2-7; the match to TRBD1 covers 9 bases. V lost 0 bases and J lost 6; bases outside the gene matches: 4. This CDR3 contains 14 residues. In germline, CDR1 is SGHRS, CDR2 YFSETQ. The CDR3 region has the DNA TGCGCCAGCAGCTTGGACAGGGGGCTGGGCGAGCAGTACTTC. It yields the protein CASSLDRGLGEQYF.

This chain links TRBV29-1 with TRBJ2-7; D is possibly TRBD1 (5 bases). This CDR3 spans 13 amino acids. Trimming shortened V by 4 bases and J by 4 bases, and 14 bases separated the two germline ends. Per the germline V gene, CDR1 is SQVTM and CDR2 is ANQGSEA. The chain's CDR3 is CSVGLDKGYEQYF. CDR3 DNA sequence: TGCAGCGTTGGACTGGACAAGGGATACGAGCAGTACTTC.

V is TRBV15 and J is TRBJ2-7, with D maybe TRBD1 (6 bases). Germline loops: CDR1 LNHNV, CDR2 YYDKDF (reference sequence). This CDR3 comprises 15 residues. The V and J ends lost 8 bases and 4 bases respectively, with 21 bases between them. The CDR3 nucleotides read TGTGCCACCTCTAAGGGGGTTATATCCATGTACGAGCAGTACTTC. This codes for CATSKGVISMYEQYF.

The rearrangement uses TRBV6-4 and TRBJ2-7; perhaps TRBD2 as D (5 bases). This CDR3 contains 13 residues. Trimming pared 4 bases from V and 4 bases from J, leaving 11 bases between. Per the germline V gene, CDR1 is MRHNA and CDR2 is SNTAGT. CDR3 amino acids: CASSVEGGYEQYF. The CDR3 DNA follows: TGTGCCAGCAGTGTCGAGGGCGGTTACGAGCAGTACTTC.

This chain joins TRBV11-3 and TRBJ2-3; the match to TRBD2 covers 10 bases. CDR3 length equals 15 residues. The ends lost 4 bases at V and 7 bases at J; junction bases unmatched: 8. Germline V lookup: CDR1 SGHNT, CDR2 YENEEA. CDR3 sequence reads: CASSSTGTSVNTQYF. CDR3 nucleotide sequence: TGTGCCAGCAGCTCAACCGGGACTAGCGTGAATACGCAGTATTTT. The full variable domain, with the rest looked up from reference TRBV11-3 and TRBJ2-3, is EAGVVQSPRYKIIEKKQPVAFWCNPISGHNTLYWYLQNLGQGPELLIRYENEEAVDDSQLPKDRFSAERLKGVDSTLKIQPAELGDSAVYLCASSSTGTSVNTQYFGPGTRLTVL.

J is TRBJ2-7 and V is TRBV29-1; no reliable D call. V lost 5 bases to trimming and J lost 3 bases, with 11 bases between them. Per germline, CDR1 SQVTM and CDR2 ANQGSEA. The CDR3 length is 12 residues. The CDR3 DNA is TGCAGCGTTAGTCTAGATAACTACGAGCAGTACTTC. Translating gives CSVSLDNYEQYF.

This CDR3 is CASSLGGSLDTQYF. CDR3 nucleotide sequence: TGTGCCAGCAGTTTGGGGGGAAGTTTGGATACGCAGTATTTT. The chain couples TRBV28 to TRBJ2-3; maybe TRBD2 (6 bases). V shed 3 bases and J shed 6 bases, with 13 bases lying between them. Per the germline V gene, CDR1 is MDHEN and CDR2 is SYDVKM. This CDR3 is built from 14 residues.

CDR3 DNA sequence: TGTGCCAGCAGCGTAGAGGGGGCGTACGAGCAGTACTTC. Encoded protein: CASSVEGAYEQYF. The chain combines TRBV9 with TRBJ2-7; 7 bases are a match to TRBD1. The germline V gene encodes CDR1 SGDLS and CDR2 YYNGEE. Trimming cost V 0 bases and J 4 bases; bases outside gene matches: 1. The CDR3 totals 13 residues.

A remark on this clone: Distinct nucleotide sequences in the sample also encode this CDR3. CDR3 protein: CATSRDVNQPQHF. CDR3 in DNA: TGTGCCACCAGCAGAGATGTAAATCAGCCCCAGCATTTT. The chain uses TRBV15 and TRBJ1-5; the D is unclear. Between the trimmed V and J ends, which lost 0 bases and 4 bases, there was a span of 4 bases. CDR1 and CDR2 from the germline V gene are LNHNV and YYDKDF (reference sequence). The CDR3 has 13 residues.

The chain joins TRBV5-5 to TRBJ2-5, with 12 bases fitting TRBD2. Germline V gives CDR1 SGHKS, CDR2 YYEKEE (reference sequence). This CDR3 is built from 17 residues. V lost 0 bases, J lost 4 bases, and 7 bases stayed unmatched. The CDR3 spells CASSLVLAGGRGETQYF. In DNA form, the CDR3 reads TGTGCCAGCAGCTTGGTCCTAGCGGGAGGGAGGGGAGAGACCCAGTACTTC.

The rearrangement joins TRBV5-1 to TRBJ1-4; a weak D match, TRBD1 (5 bases). CDR1 and CDR2 from the germline V gene are SGHRS and YFSETQ. V shed 0 bases and J shed 3 bases, with 6 bases lying between them. There are 14 residues in the CDR3. This CDR3 is CASSLEGPNEKLFF. DNA for the CDR3: TGCGCCAGCAGCTTGGAGGGGCCTAATGAAAAACTGTTTTTT. The whole variable domain, remainder taken from reference TRBV5-1 and TRBJ1-4, is KAGVTQTPRYLIKTRGQQVTLSCSPISGHRSVSWYQQTPGQGLQFLFEYFSETQRNKGNFPGRFSGRQFSNSRSEMNVSTLELGDSALYLCASSLEGPNEKLFFGSGTQLSVL.